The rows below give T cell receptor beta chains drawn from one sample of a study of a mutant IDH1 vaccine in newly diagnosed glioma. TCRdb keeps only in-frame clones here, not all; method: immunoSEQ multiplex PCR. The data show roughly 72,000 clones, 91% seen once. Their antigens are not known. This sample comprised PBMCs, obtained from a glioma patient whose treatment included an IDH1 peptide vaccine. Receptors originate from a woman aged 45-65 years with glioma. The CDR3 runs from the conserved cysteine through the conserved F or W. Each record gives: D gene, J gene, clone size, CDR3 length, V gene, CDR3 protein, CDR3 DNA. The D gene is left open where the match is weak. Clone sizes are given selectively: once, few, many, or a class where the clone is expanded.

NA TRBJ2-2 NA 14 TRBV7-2 CASSFAYIGGELFF TGTGCCAGCAGCTTCGCCTATATTGGCGGGGAGCTGTTTTTT
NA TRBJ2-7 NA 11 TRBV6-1 CASRSSYEQYF TGTGCCAGCAGAAGTTCCTACGAGCAGTACTTC
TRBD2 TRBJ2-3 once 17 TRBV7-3 CASSLAPSAGVSDTQYF TGTGCCAGCAGCTTAGCACCCTCAGCGGGAGTATCAGATACGCAGTATTTT
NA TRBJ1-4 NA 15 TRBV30 CAWSPLTATNEKLFF TGTGCCTGGAGCCCGCTAACGGCAACTAATGAAAAACTGTTTTTT
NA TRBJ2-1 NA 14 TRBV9 CASSEGRRYNEQFF TGTGCCAGCAGCGAAGGACGCCGCTACAATGAGCAGTTCTTC
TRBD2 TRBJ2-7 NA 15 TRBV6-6 CASREGLAKSYEQYF TGTGCCAGCAGGGAGGGACTAGCAAAATCCTACGAGCAGTACTTC
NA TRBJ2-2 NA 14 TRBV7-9 CASSLGEIRGELFF TGTGCCAGCAGCTTAGGAGAGATTCGCGGGGAGCTGTTTTTT
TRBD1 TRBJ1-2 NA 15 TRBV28 CASSFLGQFNYGYTF TGTGCCAGCAGTTTCCTGGGACAGTTCAACTATGGCTACACCTTC
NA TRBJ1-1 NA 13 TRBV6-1 CASSEMGRTEAFF TGTGCCAGCAGTGAAATGGGCCGGACAGAAGCTTTCTTT
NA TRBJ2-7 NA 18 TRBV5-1 CASSSMTWVRRTDYEQYF TGCGCCAGCAGCTCAATGACCTGGGTCAGACGGACGGACTACGAGCAGTACTTC
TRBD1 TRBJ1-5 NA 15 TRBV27 CASSFRRGRDQPQHF TGTGCCAGCAGTTTTCGCAGGGGGCGCGATCAGCCCCAGCATTTT
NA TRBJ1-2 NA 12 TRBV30 CACQGPQDGYTF TGTGCCTGCCAGGGACCCCAGGATGGCTACACCTTC
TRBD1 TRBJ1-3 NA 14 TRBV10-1 CASSGQGSGNTIYF TGCGCCAGCAGTGGACAGGGTTCTGGAAACACCATATATTTT
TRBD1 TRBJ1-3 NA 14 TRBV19 CASKTGASGNTIYF TGTGCCAGTAAGACAGGGGCCTCCGGAAACACCATATATTTT
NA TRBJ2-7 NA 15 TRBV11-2 CASSPPTSSVLEQYF TGTGCCAGCAGCCCCCCGACAAGTTCGGTCCTCGAGCAGTACTTC
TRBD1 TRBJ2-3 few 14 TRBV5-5 CASDKGARTDTQYF TGTGCCAGTGATAAGGGGGCCCGCACAGATACGCAGTATTTT
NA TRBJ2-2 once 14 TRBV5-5 CASSWGSNTGELFF TGTGCCAGCAGCTGGGGCAGCAACACCGGGGAGCTGTTTTTT
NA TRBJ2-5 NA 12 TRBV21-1 CASSTRVRDSHF TGTGCCAGCAGCACCCGAGTGCGGGACAGCCACTTC
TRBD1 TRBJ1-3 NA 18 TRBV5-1 CASSLASGGGRSGNTIYF TGCGCCAGCAGCTTGGCCTCAGGGGGAGGACGCTCTGGAAACACCATATATTTT
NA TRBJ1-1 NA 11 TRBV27 CASLKAREAFF TGTGCCAGTCTCAAAGCCCGTGAAGCTTTCTTT
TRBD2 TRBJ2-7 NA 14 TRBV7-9 CASSEREGVYEQYF TGTGCCAGCAGCGAGCGGGAGGGGGTCTACGAGCAGTACTTC
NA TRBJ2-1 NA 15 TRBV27 CASSLRRTPYNEQFF TGTGCCAGCAGTTTAAGAAGGACACCCTACAATGAGCAGTTCTTC
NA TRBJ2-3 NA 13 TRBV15 CATSPVGWNTQYF TGTGCCACCAGCCCCGTAGGGTGGAATACGCAGTATTTT
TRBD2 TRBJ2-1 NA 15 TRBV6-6 CASSSLAGSYNEQFF TGTGCCAGCAGCTCGCTAGCGGGATCCTACAATGAGCAGTTCTTC
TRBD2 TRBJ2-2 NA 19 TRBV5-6 CASTPFFPGLAGTAGELFF TGTGCCAGCACCCCCTTTTTCCCCGGACTAGCGGGAACAGCCGGAGAGCTGTTTTTT
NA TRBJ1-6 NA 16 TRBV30 CAWSTGEVPYNSPLHF TGTGCCTGGAGTACCGGGGAGGTCCCCTATAATTCACCCCTCCACTTT
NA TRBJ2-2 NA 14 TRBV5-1 CASSSSTDTGELFF TGCGCCAGCAGCTCTTCAACAGACACCGGGGAGCTGTTTTTT
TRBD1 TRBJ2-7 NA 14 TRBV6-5 CASSYGTGADEQYF TGTGCCAGCAGTTACGGGACAGGGGCCGACGAGCAGTACTTC
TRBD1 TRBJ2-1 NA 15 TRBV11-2 CASSTRDRASPEQFF TGTGCCAGCAGTACCCGGGACAGGGCGTCCCCTGAGCAGTTCTTC
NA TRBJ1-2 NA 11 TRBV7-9 CASSSRDGYTF TGTGCCAGCAGCTCCCGAGATGGCTACACCTTC
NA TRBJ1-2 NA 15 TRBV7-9 CASSLAPARENGYTF TGTGCCAGCAGCTTAGCCCCGGCCAGGGAAAATGGCTACACCTTC
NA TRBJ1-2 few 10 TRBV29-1 CSVASYGYTF TGCAGCGTAGCAAGCTATGGCTACACCTTC
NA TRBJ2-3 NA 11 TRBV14 CASSHSDTQYF TGTGCCAGCAGCCATTCAGATACGCAGTATTTT
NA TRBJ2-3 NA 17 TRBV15 CATSTPRTTANTDTQYF TGTGCCACCAGCACTCCTCGGACGACAGCAAACACAGATACGCAGTATTTT
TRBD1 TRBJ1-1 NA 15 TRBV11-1 CASSLGDRVGTEAFF TGTGCCAGCAGCTTAGGGGACAGGGTGGGCACTGAAGCTTTCTTT
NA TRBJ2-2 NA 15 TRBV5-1 CASSLGSGFEGELFF TGCGCCAGCAGCTTGGGGAGCGGGTTCGAAGGGGAGCTGTTTTTT
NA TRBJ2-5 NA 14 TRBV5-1 CASSWRQIQETQYF TGCGCCAGCAGCTGGCGACAGATTCAAGAGACCCAGTACTTC
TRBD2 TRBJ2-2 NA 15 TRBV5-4 CASSLPSGIAGELFF TGTGCCAGCAGCTTGCCTAGCGGGATAGCCGGGGAGCTGTTTTTT
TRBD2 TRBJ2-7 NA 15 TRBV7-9 CASSNIGLAGYEQYF TGTGCCAGCAGCAATATCGGACTAGCTGGGTACGAGCAGTACTTC
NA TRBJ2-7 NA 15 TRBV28 CASSGTGSSTYEQYF TGTGCCAGCAGTGGAACAGGGAGTTCTACCTACGAGCAGTACTTC
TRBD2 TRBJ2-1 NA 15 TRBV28 CASRIGGSPYNEQFF TGTGCCAGCAGAATTGGCGGGAGTCCCTACAATGAGCAGTTCTTC
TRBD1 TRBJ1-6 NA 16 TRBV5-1 CASSLAGTAYGSPLHF TGCGCCAGCAGCTTGGCTGGGACAGCCTACGGTTCACCCCTCCACTTT
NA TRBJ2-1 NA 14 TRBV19 CASSSRDLDNEQFF TGTGCCAGTAGTAGCCGGGACCTAGACAATGAGCAGTTCTTC
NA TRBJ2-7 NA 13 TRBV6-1 CASSERGSYEQYF TGTGCCAGCAGTGAAAGGGGGTCCTACGAGCAGTACTTC
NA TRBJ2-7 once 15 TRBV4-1 CASSQEPGGAYEQYF TGCGCCAGCAGCCAAGAACCTGGGGGCGCCTACGAGCAGTACTTC
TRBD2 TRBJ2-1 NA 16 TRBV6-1 CASSGPRTSTYNEQFF TGTGCCAGCAGTGGCCCGCGGACTAGTACTTACAATGAGCAGTTCTTC
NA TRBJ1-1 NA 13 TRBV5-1 CASSLEGGTEAFF TGCGCCAGCAGCTTGGAAGGGGGCACTGAAGCTTTCTTT
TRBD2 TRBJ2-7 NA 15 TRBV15 CATSPGGSGSHEQYF TGTGCCACCAGCCCCGGGGGTAGCGGGAGCCACGAGCAGTACTTC
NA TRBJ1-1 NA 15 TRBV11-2 CASSLDQARNTEAFF TGTGCCAGCAGCTTAGATCAGGCAAGGAACACTGAAGCTTTCTTT
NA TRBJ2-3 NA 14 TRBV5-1 CASSGTVSTDTQYF TGCGCCAGCAGCGGGACGGTTAGCACAGATACGCAGTATTTT
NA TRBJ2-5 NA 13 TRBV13 CASRDPAQETQYF TGTGCCAGCAGAGATCCAGCCCAAGAGACCCAGTACTTC
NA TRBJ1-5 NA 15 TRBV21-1 CASSKSPRGQQPQHF TGTGCCAGCAGCAAATCCCCGCGGGGGCAACAGCCCCAGCATTTT
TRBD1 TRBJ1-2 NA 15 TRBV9 CASSLSKQGASRYTF TGTGCCAGCAGCTTATCTAAACAGGGGGCGAGTCGCTACACCTTC
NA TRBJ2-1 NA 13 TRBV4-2 CASSLLLAREQFF TGTGCCAGCAGCCTCCTACTAGCACGTGAGCAGTTCTTC
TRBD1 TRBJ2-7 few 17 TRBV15 CATSRAPHRDRGSEQYF TGTGCCACCAGCAGAGCTCCTCACCGGGACAGGGGAAGCGAGCAGTACTTC